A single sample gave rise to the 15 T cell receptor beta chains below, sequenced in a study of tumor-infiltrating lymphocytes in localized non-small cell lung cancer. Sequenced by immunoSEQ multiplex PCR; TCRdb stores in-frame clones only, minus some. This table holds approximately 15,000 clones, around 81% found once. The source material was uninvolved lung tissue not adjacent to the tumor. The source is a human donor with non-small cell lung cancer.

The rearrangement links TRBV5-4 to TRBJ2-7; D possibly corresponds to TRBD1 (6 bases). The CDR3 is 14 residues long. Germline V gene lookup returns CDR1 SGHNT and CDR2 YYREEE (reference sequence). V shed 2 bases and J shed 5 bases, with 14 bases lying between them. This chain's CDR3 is CASSLQGRVHEQYF. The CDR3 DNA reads TGTGCCAGCAGCTTACAGGGAAGAGTGCACGAGCAGTACTTC.

CDR3 protein: CAISPGTGDNEQFF. CDR3 in DNA: TGTGCCATCAGCCCCGGGACAGGGGACAATGAGCAGTTCTTC. The gene calls are TRBV10-3 and TRBJ2-1, with 10 bases lining up with TRBD1. This CDR3 spans 14 amino acids. Germline V lookup: CDR1 ENHRY, CDR2 SYGVKD. V lost 6 bases, J lost 5 bases, and 4 bases stayed unmatched.

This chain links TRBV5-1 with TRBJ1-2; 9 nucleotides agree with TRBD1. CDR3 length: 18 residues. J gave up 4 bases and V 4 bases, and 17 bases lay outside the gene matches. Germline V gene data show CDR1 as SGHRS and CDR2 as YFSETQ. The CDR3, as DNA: TGCGCCAGCAGCCCGCTCCCTAGAACAGGGGGCGCTGGCTATGGCTACACCTTC. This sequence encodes CASSPLPRTGGAGYGYTF.

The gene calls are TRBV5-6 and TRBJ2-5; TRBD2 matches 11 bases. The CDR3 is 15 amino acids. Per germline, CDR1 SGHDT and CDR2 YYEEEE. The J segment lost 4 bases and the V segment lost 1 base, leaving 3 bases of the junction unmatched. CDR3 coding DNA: TGTGCCAGCAGCTTGCTAGCGGGAGGTAGAGAGACCCAGTACTTC. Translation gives CASSLLAGGRETQYF.

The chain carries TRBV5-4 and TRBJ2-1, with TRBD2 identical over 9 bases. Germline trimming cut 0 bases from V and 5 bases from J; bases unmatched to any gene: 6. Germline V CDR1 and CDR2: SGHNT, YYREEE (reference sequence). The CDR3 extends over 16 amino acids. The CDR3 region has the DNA TGTGCCAGCAGCTTGGCCGCTGGCGGGAGGGACAATGAGCAGTTCTTC. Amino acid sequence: CASSLAAGGRDNEQFF.

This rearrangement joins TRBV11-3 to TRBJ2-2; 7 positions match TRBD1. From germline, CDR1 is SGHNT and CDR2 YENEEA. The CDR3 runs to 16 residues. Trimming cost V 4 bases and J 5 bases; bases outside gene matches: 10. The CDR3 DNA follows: TGTGCCAGCAGCTCCCGATGGCAGGGGGAGACCGGGGAGCTGTTTTTT. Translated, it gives CASSSRWQGETGELFF.

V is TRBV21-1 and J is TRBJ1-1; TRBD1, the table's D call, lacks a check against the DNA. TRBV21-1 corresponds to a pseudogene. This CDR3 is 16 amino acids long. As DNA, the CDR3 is TGTGCCAGCAGCAAAGCAGGGACAGGGGTACACACTGAAGCTTTCTTT. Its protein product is CASSKAGTGVHTEAFF.

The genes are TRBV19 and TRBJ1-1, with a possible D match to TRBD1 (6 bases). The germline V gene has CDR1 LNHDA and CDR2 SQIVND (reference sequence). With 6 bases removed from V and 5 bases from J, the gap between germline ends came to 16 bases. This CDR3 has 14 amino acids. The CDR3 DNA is TGTGCCAGTAGCGCGATGGCAGGGGTGACTGAAGCTTTCTTT. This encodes CASSAMAGVTEAFF.

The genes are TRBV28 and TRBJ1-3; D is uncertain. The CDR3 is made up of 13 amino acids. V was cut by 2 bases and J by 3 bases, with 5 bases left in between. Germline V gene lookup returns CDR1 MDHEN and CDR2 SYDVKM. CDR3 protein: CASSLNLGNTIYF. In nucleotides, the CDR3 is TGTGCCAGCAGTTTAAACCTTGGAAACACCATATATTTT. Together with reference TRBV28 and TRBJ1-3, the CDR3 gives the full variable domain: DVKVTQSSRYLVKRTGEKVFLECVQDMDHENMFWYRQDPGLGLRLIYFSYDVKMKEKGDIPEGYSVSREKKERFSLILESASTNQTSMYLCASSLNLGNTIYFGEGSWLTVV.

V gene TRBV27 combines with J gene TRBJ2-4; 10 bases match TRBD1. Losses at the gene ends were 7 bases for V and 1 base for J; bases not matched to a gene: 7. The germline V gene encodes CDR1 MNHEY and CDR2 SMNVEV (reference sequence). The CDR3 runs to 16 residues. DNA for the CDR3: TGTGCCAGCACCGACCGGACAGGGGGGGCCAAAAACATTCAGTACTTC. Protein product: CASTDRTGGAKNIQYF.

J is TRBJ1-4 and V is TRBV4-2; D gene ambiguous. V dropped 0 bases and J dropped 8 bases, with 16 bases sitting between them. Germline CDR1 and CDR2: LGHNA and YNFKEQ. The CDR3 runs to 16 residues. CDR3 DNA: TGTGCCAGCAGCCAAGATCTGGGGAGGGTTAACGAAAAACTGTTTTTT. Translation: CASSQDLGRVNEKLFF.

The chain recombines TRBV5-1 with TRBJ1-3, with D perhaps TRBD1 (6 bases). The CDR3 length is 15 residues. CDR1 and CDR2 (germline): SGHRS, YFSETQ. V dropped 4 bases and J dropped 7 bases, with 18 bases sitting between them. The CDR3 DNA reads TGCGCCAGCAGCCGGGGGGGCACCCAGGGGAACACCATATATTTT. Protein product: CASSRGGTQGNTIYF.

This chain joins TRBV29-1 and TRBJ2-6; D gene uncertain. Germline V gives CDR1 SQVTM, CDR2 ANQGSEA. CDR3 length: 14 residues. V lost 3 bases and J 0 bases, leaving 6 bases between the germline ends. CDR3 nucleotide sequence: TGCAGCGTTGATGTAGGCTCTGGGGCCAACGTCCTGACTTTC. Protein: CSVDVGSGANVLTF.

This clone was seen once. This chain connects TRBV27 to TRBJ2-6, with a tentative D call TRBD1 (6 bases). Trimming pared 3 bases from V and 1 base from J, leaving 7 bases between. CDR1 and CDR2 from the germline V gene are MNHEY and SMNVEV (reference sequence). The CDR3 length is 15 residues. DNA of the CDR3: TGTGCCAGCAGTTTCAGGGGTTCTGGGGCCAACGTCCTGACTTTC. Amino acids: CASSFRGSGANVLTF. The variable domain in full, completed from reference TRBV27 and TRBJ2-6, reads EAQVTQNPRYLITVTGKKLTVTCSQNMNHEYMSWYRQDPGLGLRQIYYSMNVEVTDKGDVPEGYKVSRKEKRNFPLILESPSPNQTSLYFCASSFRGSGANVLTFGAGSRLTVL.

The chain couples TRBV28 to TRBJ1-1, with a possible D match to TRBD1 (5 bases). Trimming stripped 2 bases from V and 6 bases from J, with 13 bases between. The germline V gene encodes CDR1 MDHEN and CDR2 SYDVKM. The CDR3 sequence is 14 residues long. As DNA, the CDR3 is TGTGCCAGCAGTTTAAGCCCGACAGCGTCTGAAGCTTTCTTT. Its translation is CASSLSPTASEAFF.